This T cell receptor beta chain was recovered during a study of blood T cell repertoires in COVID-19. Looked up from germline, CDR1 is SGHRS and CDR2 is YFSETQ. V lost 0 bases, J lost 6 bases, and 13 bases lay in between. The CDR3 totals 14 residues. TCRdb's table, derived via immunoSEQ multiplex PCR, lists solely in-frame clones and lacks some. This sample has about 140,000 clones, with 88% found just once. This receptor was obtained from a man in his sixties or seventies with acute or convalescent COVID-19. The sequenced sample was peripheral blood. This chain uses TRBV5-1 with TRBJ2-7, with D tentatively TRBD1 (6 bases). The CDR3 region has the DNA TGCGCCAGCAGCTTGGCACAGGGTAAAGTCGAGCAGTACTTC. Encoded protein: CASSLAQGKVEQYF. Filled out from reference TRBV5-1 and TRBJ2-7, the complete variable domain reads KAGVTQTPRYLIKTRGQQVTLSCSPISGHRSVSWYQQTPGQGLQFLFEYFSETQRNKGNFPGRFSGRQFSNSRSEMNVSTLELGDSALYLCASSLAQGKVEQYFGPGTRLTVT.